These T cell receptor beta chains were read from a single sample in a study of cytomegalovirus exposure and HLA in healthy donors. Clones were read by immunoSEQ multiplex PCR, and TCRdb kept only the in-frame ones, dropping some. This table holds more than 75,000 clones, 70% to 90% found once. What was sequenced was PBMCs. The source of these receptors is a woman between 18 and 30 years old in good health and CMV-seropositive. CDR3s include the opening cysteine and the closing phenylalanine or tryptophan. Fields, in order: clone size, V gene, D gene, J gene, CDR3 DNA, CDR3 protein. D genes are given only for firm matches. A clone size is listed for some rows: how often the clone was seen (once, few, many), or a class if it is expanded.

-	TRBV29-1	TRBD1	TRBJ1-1	TGCAGCACCACCGGGACAGGGGGCCGGAACACTGAAGCTTTCTTT	CSTTGTGGRNTEAFF
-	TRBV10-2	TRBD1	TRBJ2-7	TGCGCCAGCAGTGCGGGACAGCTCGAGCAGTACTTC	CASSAGQLEQYF
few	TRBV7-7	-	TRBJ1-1	TGTGCTAGCAGCTTAGAACAGAACACTGAAGCTTTCTTT	CASSLEQNTEAFF
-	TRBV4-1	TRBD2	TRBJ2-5	TGCGCCAGCAGCCTCCACGGGGGGGAGAGAACCCAGTACTTC	CASSLHGGERTQYF
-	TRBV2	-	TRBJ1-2	TGTGCCAGCAGTGCCAAGCCCTCGGGGGGAGGCTACACCTTC	CASSAKPSGGGYTF
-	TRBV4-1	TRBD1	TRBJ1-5	TGCGCCAGCAGCCAATACCCCAGAGGGGGCTGGAGCAATCAGCCCCAGCATTTT	CASSQYPRGGWSNQPQHF
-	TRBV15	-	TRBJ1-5	TGTGCCACCAGCAGAGACGACAGCGTAGTTTATAGCAATCAGCCCCAGCATTTT	CATSRDDSVVYSNQPQHF
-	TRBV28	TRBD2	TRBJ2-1	TGTGCCAGCAGTCAACCCGGACTAGCGCAAGACAATGAGCAGTTCTTC	CASSQPGLAQDNEQFF
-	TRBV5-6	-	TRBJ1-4	TGTGCCAGCAGCTCGCGGACAGCCTCTAATGAAAAACTGTTTTTT	CASSSRTASNEKLFF
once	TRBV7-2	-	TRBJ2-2	TGTGCCAGCAGCTTCAGGGGTGACGCAATGGGGGAGCTGTTTTTT	CASSFRGDAMGELFF
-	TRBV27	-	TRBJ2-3	TGTGCCAGCCACCCTTGGGGAGCCGCAGATACGCAGTATTTT	CASHPWGAADTQYF
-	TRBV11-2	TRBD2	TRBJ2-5	TGTGCCAGCAGCTTCCTAGCGGGAGGATTGGAGACCCAGTACTTC	CASSFLAGGLETQYF
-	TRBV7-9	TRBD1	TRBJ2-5	TGTGCCAGCAGCCGAGGACAGGCTAGGGACTTC	CASSRGQARDF
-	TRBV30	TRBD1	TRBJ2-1	TGTGCCTGGGATTACGGACAGGGGACGTACAATGAGCAGTTCTTC	CAWDYGQGTYNEQFF
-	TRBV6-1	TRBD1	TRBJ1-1	TGTGCCAGCAGTGAAGGTCTTCGGACAGGGGGTGGGACTGAAGCTTTCTTT	CASSEGLRTGGGTEAFF
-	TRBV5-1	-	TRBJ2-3	TGCGCCAGCAGCTTAGCGACAGAGACAGATACGCAGTATTTT	CASSLATETDTQYF
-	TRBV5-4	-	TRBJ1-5	TGTGCCACAGGGGATAGCAATCAGCCCCAGCATTTT	CATGDSNQPQHF
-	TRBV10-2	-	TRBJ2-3	TGCGCCAGCAGTGAGCGACAGGCGCGGACAGATACGCAGTATTTT	CASSERQARTDTQYF
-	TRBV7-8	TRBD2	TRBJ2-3	TGTGCCAGCAGCCCACAAAGCGGGGGAAACACAGATACGCAGTATTTT	CASSPQSGGNTDTQYF
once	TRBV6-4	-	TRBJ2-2	TGTGCCAGCAGTGACTCCCCCGAGGCATCCGGGGAGCTGTTTTTT	CASSDSPEASGELFF
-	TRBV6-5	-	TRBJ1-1	TGTGCCAGCAAGGGACTCCTAGGGAGGAACACTGAAGCTTTCTTT	CASKGLLGRNTEAFF
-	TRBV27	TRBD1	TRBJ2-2	TGTGCCAGCACCGGACAGGGCCCCGGGGAGCTGTTTTTT	CASTGQGPGELFF
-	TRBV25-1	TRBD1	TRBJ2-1	TGTGCCAGCAGTGAGACAGGGGACGGCTACAATGAGCAGTTCTTC	CASSETGDGYNEQFF
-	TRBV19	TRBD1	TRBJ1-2	TGTGCCAGTAGCCGCGCAGGGGGCCGAAACTATGGCTACACCTTC	CASSRAGGRNYGYTF
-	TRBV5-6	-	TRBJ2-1	TGTGCCAGCAGCTGGGCAGGTCCTAGCGAGAGGACGTTCTTC	CASSWAGPSERTFF
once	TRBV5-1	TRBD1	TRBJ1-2	TGCGCCAGCAGCTTGGGACAGGGAACTAGTGGCTACACCTTC	CASSLGQGTSGYTF
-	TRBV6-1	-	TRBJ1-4	TGTGCCAGCAGGGGCAGGGCCGCAACTAATGAAAAACTGTTTTTT	CASRGRAATNEKLFF
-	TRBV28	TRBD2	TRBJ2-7	TGTGCCAGCAGAGCGGGAGGGCCTGTCGAGCAGTACTTC	CASRAGGPVEQYF
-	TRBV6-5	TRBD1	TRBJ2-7	TGTGCCAGCAGTTACCGGGACAGAGCTTACGAGCAGTACTTC	CASSYRDRAYEQYF
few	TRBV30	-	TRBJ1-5	TGTGCCTGGAGTGTGGCTGAAGATCAGCCCCAGCATTTT	CAWSVAEDQPQHF
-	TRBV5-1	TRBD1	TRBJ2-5	TGCGCCAGCAGCTTTGTTGAACAGGGGTTCGGGCCCCCAAAGGAGACCCAGTACTTC	CASSFVEQGFGPPKETQYF
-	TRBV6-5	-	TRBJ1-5	TGTGCCAGCCAGTTCCGCATCAATCAGCCCCAGCATTTT	CASQFRINQPQHF